Listed below are T cell receptor beta chains from one sample, sequenced in a study of spatial heterogeneity in lung cancer. In TCRdb, the 5' RACE reads were re-called with MiXCR into one record per CDR3 protein. Among 20,000 to 25,000 distinct CDR3 sequences listed, roughly 6.9% were seen once. Source: PBMCs, taken at surgery. Receptors originate from a male donor with early-stage non-small cell lung cancer. The CDR3 runs from the conserved cysteine through the conserved F or W.

V,CDR3
TRBV5-1,CASAQGATGANVLTF
TRBV20-1,CSAARDRDDEQFF
TRBV5-1,CASKGAFYNSPLHF
TRBV12-3/TRBV12-4,CASRTGPSGNTIYF
TRBV7-8,CASSIGTWGYTF
TRBV7-6,CASSLGVAGPYEQFF
TRBV7-2,CASSGQGQRQETQYF
TRBV20-1,CSARDRRDSYEQYF
TRBV20-1,CSAQQGIQPQHF
TRBV5-4,CASSLGLSSYNEQFF
TRBV20-1,CSARRLGGPQETQYF
TRBV9,CASSVEGLAGINEQFF
TRBV27,CASSSETSGKDEQYF
TRBV20-1,CSARDPSAHGSTQYF
TRBV19,CASSIVTSGGAFNQPQHF
TRBV10-3,CAINPSLNTEAFF
TRBV20-1,CSANPTSGRSRDTQYF
TRBV12-3/TRBV12-4,CASSFPPSGNTIYF
TRBV7-3,CASSLAGRSETQYF
TRBV6-1,CATWTSGGSTQYF
TRBV6-1,CASSGTGAMNTEAFF
TRBV6-9,CASSDPGGGAGELFF
TRBV20-1,CSARDRGWGANYGYTF
TRBV28,CATQAGGALGQPQHF
TRBV11-3,CASSSGDDSPLHF
TRBV4-1,CASSQEAGLAPSPDTQYF
TRBV19,CASSIGYGMNTEAFF
TRBV7-9,CASSLVSIAKNIQYF
TRBV30,CAWSTSTGVLGTGELFF